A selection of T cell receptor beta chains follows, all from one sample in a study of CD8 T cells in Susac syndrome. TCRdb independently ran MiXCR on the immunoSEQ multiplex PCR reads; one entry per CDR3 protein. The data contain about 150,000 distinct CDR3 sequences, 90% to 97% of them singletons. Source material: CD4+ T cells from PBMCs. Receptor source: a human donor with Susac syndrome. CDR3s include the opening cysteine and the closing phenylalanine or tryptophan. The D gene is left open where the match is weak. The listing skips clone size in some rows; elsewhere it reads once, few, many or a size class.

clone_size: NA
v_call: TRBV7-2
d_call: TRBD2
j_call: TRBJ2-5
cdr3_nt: TGTGCCAGCAGCTTAGCGGGACTACTCAAAGAGACCCAGTACTTC
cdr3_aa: CASSLAGLLKETQYF

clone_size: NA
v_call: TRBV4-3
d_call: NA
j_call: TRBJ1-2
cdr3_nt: TGCGCCAGCAGCCAAGAGGTACCATCAAGGGGAGGGGGCTATGGCTACACCTTC
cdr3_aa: CASSQEVPSRGGGYGYTF

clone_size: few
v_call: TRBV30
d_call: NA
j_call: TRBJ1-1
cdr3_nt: TGTGCCTGGAGTGTTCGCGAGAACACTGAAGCTTTCTTT
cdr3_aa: CAWSVRENTEAFF

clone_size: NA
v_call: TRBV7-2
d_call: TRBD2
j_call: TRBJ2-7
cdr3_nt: TGTGCCAGCAGCATATATCTAGCGGGACTCTACGAGCAGTACTTC
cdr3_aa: CASSIYLAGLYEQYF

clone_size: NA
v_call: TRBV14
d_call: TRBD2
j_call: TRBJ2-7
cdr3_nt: TGTGCCAGCAGCGATAGCGGGAGGGCCCGGGAGCAGTACTTC
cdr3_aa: CASSDSGRAREQYF

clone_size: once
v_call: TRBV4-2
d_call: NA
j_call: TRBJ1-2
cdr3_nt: TGTGCCAGCAGCCAAGATGAGGCGGCAGCCATCTATGGCTACACCTTC
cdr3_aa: CASSQDEAAAIYGYTF

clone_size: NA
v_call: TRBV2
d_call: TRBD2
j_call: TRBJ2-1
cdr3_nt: TGTGCCAGCAGTGAAGCAAGAGATAGCGGGAGCGGGCAGTTCTTC
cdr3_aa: CASSEARDSGSGQFF

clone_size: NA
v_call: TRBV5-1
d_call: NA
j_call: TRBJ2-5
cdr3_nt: TGCGCCAGCAGCTCCGGGGACACGGCAGAACAAGAGACCCAGTACTTC
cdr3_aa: CASSSGDTAEQETQYF

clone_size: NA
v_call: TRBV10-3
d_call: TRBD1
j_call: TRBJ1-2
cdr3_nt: TGTGCCATCAGTGAGTTGACAGGGGTGTACTATGGCTACACCTTC
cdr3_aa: CAISELTGVYYGYTF

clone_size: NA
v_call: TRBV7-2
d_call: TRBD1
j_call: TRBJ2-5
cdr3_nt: TGTGCCAGCAGCCCGGGACAGGGCCGAGTCCAAGAGACCCAGTACTTC
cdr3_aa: CASSPGQGRVQETQYF